This T cell receptor (beta chain) was found in a study of cytomegalovirus exposure and HLA in healthy donors. Findings and caveats of the study: In vitro work confirmed that three CMV-associated chains recognize CMV antigens. CMV serostatus alone was available as immune exposure information.

V gave up 5 bases and J gave up 6 bases; unmatched junction bases: 8. Per the germline V gene, CDR1 is KGHSH and CDR2 is LQKENI. There are 15 residues in the CDR3. The PCR made use of 60 Vbeta and 13 Jbeta primers. This table comes from immunoSEQ multiplex PCR, and its TCRdb copy is limited to in-frame clones, with some not included. The data show around 160,000 clones, nearly 80% seen once. This clone appeared a single time. Its antigen is currently unknown. Sequenced material: PBMCs. This receptor was obtained from a man in his forties or fifties in good health and CMV-seropositive. V is TRBV18 and J is TRBJ2-7; 12 bases line up with TRBD1. The CDR3 coding sequence is TGTGCCAGCTCATATACCGGGACAGGGGGCATCGAGCAGTACTTC. This sequence encodes CASSYTGTGGIEQYF.